These 25 T cell receptor beta chains were sequenced from one sample in a study of blood T cell repertoires in COVID-19 (dated by TCRdb to 2020 to 2021). Preparation of the library involved the immunoSEQ multiplex PCR assay. TCRdb holds this immuneACCESS table with in-frame rearrangements only. Some clones are missing; in checked studies, unresolved V genes explain under half, and the rest has no known cause. The sample table contains roughly 80,000 clones; only one count was recorded for about three quarters of them. Of the sample, 7.5% to 10% falls within the top ten clones. The specimen was peripheral blood. Every receptor here comes from a human donor in a cohort sampled during active COVID-19.

The J gene is TRBJ2-7, the V gene TRBV16; D may be TRBD2 (5 bases). The ends were cut back, 4 bases at V and 3 bases at J, with 19 bases in the middle. The CDR3 is made up of 16 amino acids. CDR1 KGHSY and CDR2 FQNENV come from the germline V gene. The CDR3 nucleotides are TGTGCCAGCAGCCTCGGGTGGGCTAGCTCCAACTACGAGCAGTACTTC. The encoded protein is CASSLGWASSNYEQYF.

The chain is built from TRBV19 and TRBJ1-2, with TRBD1 matching over 7 bases. CDR1 is LNHDA, CDR2 SQIVND, per germline (reference sequence). The CDR3 runs 14 residues. Losses at the gene ends were 1 base for V and 4 bases for J; bases not matched to a gene: 3. The CDR3 spells CASSIGTGLYGYTF. In DNA, the CDR3 is TGTGCCAGTAGTATAGGGACAGGCCTCTATGGCTACACCTTC.

The CDR3 bases are TGCGCCAGCTCCAGGAACTACCAAGAGACCCAGTACTTC. This codes for CASSRNYQETQYF. This chain links TRBV10-1 with TRBJ2-5; D is unresolved. Germline CDR1 WNHNN, CDR2 SYGVQD (reference sequence). This CDR3 is 13 amino acids long. V lost 8 bases, J lost 0 bases, and 10 bases lay in between.

V usage is TRBV7-2 and J usage is TRBJ1-4, with a tentative D call TRBD1 (6 bases). The CDR3 totals 17 residues. V lost 5 bases to trimming and J lost 3 bases, with 19 bases between them. Germline CDR1 and CDR2: SGHTA and FQGNSA. CDR3 residues: CASSLVGGRGANEKLFF. CDR3 coding DNA: TGTGCCAGCAGCCTAGTGGGGGGGCGCGGGGCTAATGAAAAACTGTTTTTT.

The rearrangement uses TRBV15 and TRBJ2-7; TRBD2 matches 9 bases. Germline V CDR1 and CDR2: LNHNV, YYDKDF (reference sequence). CDR3 length equals 16 residues. J was trimmed by 4 bases and V by 0 bases; bases with no gene match: 7. The CDR3 protein is CATSRDPSGGQYEQYF. The CDR3 DNA is TGTGCCACCAGCAGAGATCCCAGCGGGGGGCAGTACGAGCAGTACTTC.

This chain links TRBV4-3 with TRBJ2-7; D might be TRBD2 (6 bases). Trimming pared 4 bases from V and 7 bases from J, leaving 17 bases between. The CDR3 totals 14 residues. Germline loops: CDR1 LGHNA, CDR2 YSLEER. The CDR3: CASSPRPGGEEQYF. CDR3 DNA sequence: TGCGCCAGCAGCCCGCGGCCCGGCGGGGAAGAGCAGTACTTC.

V gene TRBV2 combines with J gene TRBJ2-2, with 8 nucleotides matching TRBD2. This CDR3 is 16 amino acids long. Germline CDR1 reads SNHLY; CDR2 reads FYNNEI. Trimming took 6 bases from V and 0 from J; bases not matched to a gene: 6. CDR3 in DNA: TGTGCCAGCAGGAAACTAGCGGCCGCGAACACCGGGGAGCTGTTTTTT. Amino acid sequence: CASRKLAAANTGELFF.

This rearrangement joins TRBV6-5 to TRBJ1-2, with 9 positions matching TRBD1. This CDR3 has 14 amino acids. From germline, CDR1 is MNHEY and CDR2 SVGAGI. The junction had 9 bases not matched to a gene; V was cut back by 6 bases and J by 7 bases. CDR3 nucleotides: TGTGCCAGCAGAAGGACAGGGGTAGGGTTTGGCTACACCTTC. As protein: CASRRTGVGFGYTF.

The chain carries TRBV4-1 and TRBJ2-7, with 7 bases that match TRBD1. This CDR3 is 15 amino acids long. Germline loops: CDR1 MGHRA, CDR2 YSYEKL. Unmatched junction bases numbered 8, after V lost 6 bases and J lost 0 bases. CDR3 sequence: CASSRTGQSSYEQYF. Written as DNA, the CDR3 is TGCGCCAGCAGTCGGACAGGCCAGAGCTCCTACGAGCAGTACTTC.

The chain couples TRBV3-1 (or the pseudogene TRBV3-2) to TRBJ2-3; a weak D match, TRBD2 (6 bases). V dropped 5 bases and J dropped 0 bases, with 15 bases sitting between them. In germline, CDR1 is LGHDT, CDR2 YNNKEL (reference sequence). The CDR3 has 16 amino acids. Here the CDR3 reads CASSYRRLVSTDTQYF. CDR3 nucleotide sequence: TGTGCCAGCAGCTACCGGAGACTAGTTAGCACAGATACGCAGTATTTT.

V gene TRBV19 combines with J gene TRBJ2-7; perhaps TRBD2 as D (6 bases). The germline V and J ends were trimmed by 4 bases and 2 bases, with 18 bases remaining between them. CDR1 LNHDA and CDR2 SQIVND come from the germline V gene (reference sequence). The CDR3 runs to 16 residues. The CDR3 bases are TGTGCCAGTAGTAAGGCCGTCCGGGACTTGCCCTACGAGCAGTACTTC. It specifies CASSKAVRDLPYEQYF.

The gene calls are TRBV7-6 and TRBJ2-6; possibly TRBD1 for D (5 bases). The CDR3 sequence is 17 residues long. The V gene lost 0 bases and the J gene lost 0 bases, with 9 bases spanning the gap. Germline V lookup: CDR1 SGHVS, CDR2 FNYEAQ. CDR3 in amino acids: CASSLAGHLSGANVLTF. CDR3 sequence (DNA): TGTGCCAGCAGCTTAGCCGGACACCTCTCTGGGGCCAACGTCCTGACTTTC.

The V call is TRBV13, the J call TRBJ1-1; D not resolved. Germline CDR1 is PRHDT and CDR2 is FYEKMQ (reference sequence). Trimming pared 1 base from V and 5 bases from J, leaving 8 bases between. This CDR3 spans 13 amino acids. The chain's CDR3 is CASSLVGGTEAFF. For the CDR3, the DNA is TGTGCCAGCAGCTTAGTGGGAGGGACTGAAGCTTTCTTT. Supplemented by reference TRBV13 and TRBJ1-1, the full variable domain reads AAGVIQSPRHLIKEKRETATLKCYPIPRHDTVYWYQQGPGQDPQFLISFYEKMQSDKGSIPDRFSAQQFSDYHSELNMSSLELGDSALYFCASSLVGGTEAFFGQGTRLTVV.

In DNA form, the CDR3 reads TGTGCCAGCACCCGGACAGGGGGGCAGCCCCAGCATTTT. Encoded protein: CASTRTGGQPQHF. The chain carries TRBV6-5 and TRBJ1-5; 10 bases are a match to TRBD1. V was pared by 7 bases and J by 7 bases, with 4 bases of the junction left unmatched. Germline values: CDR1 MNHEY, CDR2 SVGAGI. The length of the CDR3 is 13 residues.

The chain joins TRBV5-1 to TRBJ2-7; 8 bases are shared with TRBD1. This CDR3 contains 16 residues. The V and J ends lost 0 bases and 2 bases, in that order; junction bases with no gene match: 7. Looked up from germline, CDR1 is SGHRS and CDR2 is YFSETQ. The CDR3 DNA is TGCGCCAGCAGCTTGGGGGCAGGGGGCGCGCCCTACGAGCAGTACTTC. Its protein product is CASSLGAGGAPYEQYF.

This clone was seen once. V is TRBV14 and J is TRBJ2-3; the match to TRBD2 covers 12 bases. V shed 0 bases, J shed 3 bases, and the junction held 7 bases outside the gene matches. CDR1 is SGHDN and CDR2 is FVKESK in the germline V gene. The length of the CDR3 is 18 residues. The CDR3 sequence: CASSQENAGLAGTDTQYF. Here the CDR3 DNA reads TGTGCCAGCAGCCAAGAAAATGCCGGACTAGCGGGGACAGATACGCAGTATTTT.

This chain joins TRBV7-2 and TRBJ2-3; TRBD2 is a possible D gene (6 bases). The CDR3 loop spans 17 amino acids. V was trimmed by 1 base and J by 3 bases, leaving 17 bases between them. In germline, CDR1 is SGHTA, CDR2 FQGNSA. The CDR3 loop is CASSLEPAARGTDTQYF. CDR3 sequence (DNA): TGTGCCAGCAGCTTAGAGCCAGCCGCCCGGGGGACAGATACGCAGTATTTT.

Many counts were recorded for this clone. The V call is TRBV7-9, the J call TRBJ2-2; the match to TRBD2 covers 7 bases. After removal of 5 bases from V and 7 bases from J, the junction contained 10 bases not matched to a gene. The CDR3 runs to 15 residues. The V gene's germline CDR1 is SEHNR and CDR2 FQNEAQ (reference sequence). CDR3 residues: CASSHRTGGGGELFF. CDR3 in DNA: TGTGCCAGCAGCCACCGGACGGGGGGAGGCGGGGAGCTGTTTTTT. The full variable domain, its missing parts supplied by reference TRBV7-9 and TRBJ2-2, is DTGVSQNPRHKITKRGQNVTFRCDPISEHNRLYWYRQTLGQGPEFLTYFQNEAQLEKSRLLSDRFSAERPKGSFSTLEIQRTEQGDSAMYLCASSHRTGGGGELFFGEGSRLTVL.

This clone was seen a handful of times. The J gene is TRBJ1-5, the V gene TRBV9; D perhaps matches TRBD1 (6 bases). V lost 4 bases to trimming and J lost 0 bases, with 11 bases between them. Germline CDR1 is SGDLS and CDR2 is YYNGEE. The CDR3 is 15 residues long. This CDR3 reads CASSPQGYSNQPQHF. The CDR3 nucleotides are TGTGCCAGCAGCCCCCAGGGGTATAGCAATCAGCCCCAGCATTTT. Full variable domain (outside the CDR3, taken from reference TRBV9 and TRBJ1-5): DSGVTQTPKHLITATGQRVTLRCSPRSGDLSVYWYQQSLDQGLQFLIQYYNGEERAKGNILERFSAQQFPDLHSELNLSSLELGDSALYFCASSPQGYSNQPQHFGDGTRLSIL.

J is TRBJ2-5 and V is TRBV2, with 11 nucleotides matching TRBD2. The CDR3 has 16 amino acids. CDR1 is SNHLY, CDR2 FYNNEI, per germline. V was clipped by 5 bases and J by 3 bases; unmatched bases: 8. DNA of the CDR3: TGTGCCAGCAGTTTCGAGGTAGCGGGGGGGAAAGAGACCCAGTACTTC. Protein product: CASSFEVAGGKETQYF.

This clone showed up just once. The V gene is TRBV5-1, the J gene TRBJ2-7, with unresolved D. This CDR3 has 13 residues. Trimming shortened V by 0 bases and J by 3 bases, and 7 bases separated the two germline ends. Germline V gene lookup returns CDR1 SGHRS and CDR2 YFSETQ. CDR3 bases: TGCGCCAGCAGCTTGGAACCACTCTACGAGCAGTACTTC. Amino acids: CASSLEPLYEQYF.

This chain joins TRBV5-1 and TRBJ2-1; 9 nucleotides align to TRBD2. This CDR3 has 15 residues. V dropped 0 bases and J dropped 6; count of bases not matched to a gene: 4. Per germline, CDR1 SGHRS and CDR2 YFSETQ. The CDR3 sequence: CASSLGVAGVNEQFF. CDR3 nucleotide sequence: TGCGCCAGCAGCTTGGGGGTAGCGGGGGTCAATGAGCAGTTCTTC. The full variable domain, in which reference TRBV5-1 and TRBJ2-1 provide the parts outside the CDR3, is KAGVTQTPRYLIKTRGQQVTLSCSPISGHRSVSWYQQTPGQGLQFLFEYFSETQRNKGNFPGRFSGRQFSNSRSEMNVSTLELGDSALYLCASSLGVAGVNEQFFGPGTRLTVL.

The gene calls are TRBV11-3 and TRBJ2-3; TRBD2 aligns across 8 bases. The CDR3 covers 15 residues. Germline V gene lookup returns CDR1 SGHNT and CDR2 YENEEA. V trimming: 4 bases; J trimming: 5 bases; junction bases outside the gene matches: 8. CDR3 in DNA: TGTGCCAGCAGCTCCGTCGGGGGGGCCTTAGATACGCAGTATTTT. This codes for CASSSVGGALDTQYF.

This chain connects TRBV6-6 to TRBJ2-3; TRBD2 aligns across 10 bases. V shed 9 bases, J shed 3 bases, and the junction held 12 bases outside the gene matches. Germline CDR1 MNHNY, CDR2 SVGAGI (reference sequence). This CDR3 spans 16 amino acids. The CDR3 spells CASQATLAGRTDTQYF. In nucleotides, the CDR3 is TGTGCCAGTCAAGCTACACTAGCGGGGAGGACAGATACGCAGTATTTT.

The chain has TRBV7-9 and TRBJ2-7, with 10 positions matching TRBD2. V shed 7 bases, J shed 5 bases, and the junction held 8 bases outside the gene matches. CDR1 is SEHNR, CDR2 FQNEAQ, per germline (reference sequence). The CDR3 covers 14 residues. As DNA, the CDR3 is TGTGCCAGCACCCTGGGGACTAGCGCCGACGAGCAGTACTTC. As protein: CASTLGTSADEQYF.